This T cell receptor beta chain was sequenced in a study of graft-versus-host responses after intestinal transplantation. Details on this clone: Its antigen is not known.

Deletions cut 3 bases from V and 3 bases from J, with 11 bases between. Germline V lookup: CDR1 LNHDA, CDR2 SQIVND (reference sequence). This CDR3 spans 14 amino acids. Notes on the study in general: Ileal or blood samples showed some GvH clones first, and such clones were also found in recipient marrow.

Assay used: immunoSEQ multiplex PCR; TCRdb lists only in-frame clones, some missing. Of just over 20,000 clones listed, 89% were seen once; the top ten hold just over 5%. Source: PBMCs, taken approximately 65 days after intestinal transplantation. The clonotype comes from a human patient who received an intestinal transplant, so some T cells may come from the graft donor. The chain has TRBV19 and TRBJ1-2; D perhaps matches TRBD1 (6 bases). The CDR3 protein is CASSIAGVDYGYTF. Written as DNA, the CDR3 is TGTGCCAGTAGTATCGCAGGGGTCGACTATGGCTACACCTTC.